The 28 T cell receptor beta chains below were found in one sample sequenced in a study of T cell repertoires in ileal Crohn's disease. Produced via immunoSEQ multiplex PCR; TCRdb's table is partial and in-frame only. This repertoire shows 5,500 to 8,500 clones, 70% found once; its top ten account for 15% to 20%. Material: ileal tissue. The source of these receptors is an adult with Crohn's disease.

CDR3 sequence (DNA): TGTGCCAGCAGTGAGCCAGGGATTAGCAATCAGCCCCAGCATTTT. It encodes CASSEPGISNQPQHF. The gene calls are TRBV6-1 and TRBJ1-5, with a possible D match to TRBD1 (5 bases). Trimming cost V 3 bases and J 0 bases, with 9 bases left between them. This CDR3 comprises 15 residues. Per the germline V gene, CDR1 is MNHNS and CDR2 is SASEGT.

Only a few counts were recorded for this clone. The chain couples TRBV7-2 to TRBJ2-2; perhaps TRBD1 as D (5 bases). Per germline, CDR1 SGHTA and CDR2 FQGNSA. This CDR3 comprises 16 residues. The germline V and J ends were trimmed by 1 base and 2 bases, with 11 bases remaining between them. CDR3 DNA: TGTGCCAGCAGCTTAGTATCAGGGTTTAACACCGGGGAGCTGTTTTTT. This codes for CASSLVSGFNTGELFF.

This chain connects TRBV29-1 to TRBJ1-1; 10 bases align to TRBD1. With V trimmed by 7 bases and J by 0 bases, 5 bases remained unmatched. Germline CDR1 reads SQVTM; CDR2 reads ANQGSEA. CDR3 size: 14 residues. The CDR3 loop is CSAWGQGMNTEAFF. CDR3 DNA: TGCAGCGCCTGGGGACAGGGGATGAACACTGAAGCTTTCTTT.

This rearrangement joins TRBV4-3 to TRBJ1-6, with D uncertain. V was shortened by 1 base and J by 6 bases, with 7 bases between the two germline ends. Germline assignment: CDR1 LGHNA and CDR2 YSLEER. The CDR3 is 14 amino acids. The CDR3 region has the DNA TGCGCCAGCAGCCAAGTTACAGTTAATTCACCCCTCCACTTT. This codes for CASSQVTVNSPLHF.

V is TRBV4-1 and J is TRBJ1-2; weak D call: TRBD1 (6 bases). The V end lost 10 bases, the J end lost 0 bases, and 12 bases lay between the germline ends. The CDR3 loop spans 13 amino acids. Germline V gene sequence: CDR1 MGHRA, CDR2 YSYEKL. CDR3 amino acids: CATTGFPNYGYTF. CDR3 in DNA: TGCGCCACCACAGGGTTTCCTAACTATGGCTACACCTTC.

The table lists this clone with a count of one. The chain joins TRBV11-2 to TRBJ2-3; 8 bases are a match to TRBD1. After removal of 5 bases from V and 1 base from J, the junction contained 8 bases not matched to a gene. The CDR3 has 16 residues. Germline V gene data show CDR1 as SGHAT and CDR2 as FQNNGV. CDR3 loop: CASSLVGQGGTDTQYF. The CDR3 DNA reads TGTGCCAGCAGCCTCGTCGGACAGGGTGGCACAGATACGCAGTATTTT.

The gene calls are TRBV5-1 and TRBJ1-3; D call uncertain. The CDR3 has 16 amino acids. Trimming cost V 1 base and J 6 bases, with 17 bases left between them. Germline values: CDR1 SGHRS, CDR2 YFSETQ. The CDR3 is CASSLSGGGFANTIYF. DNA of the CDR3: TGCGCCAGCAGCTTGTCGGGCGGAGGGTTTGCAAACACCATATATTTT.

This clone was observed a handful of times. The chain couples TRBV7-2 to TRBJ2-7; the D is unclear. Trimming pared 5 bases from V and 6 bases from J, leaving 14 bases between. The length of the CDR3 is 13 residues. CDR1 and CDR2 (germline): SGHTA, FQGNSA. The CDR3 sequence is CASSPLSRGEQYF. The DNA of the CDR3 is TGTGCCAGCAGCCCCCTCTCCCGCGGCGAGCAGTACTTC.

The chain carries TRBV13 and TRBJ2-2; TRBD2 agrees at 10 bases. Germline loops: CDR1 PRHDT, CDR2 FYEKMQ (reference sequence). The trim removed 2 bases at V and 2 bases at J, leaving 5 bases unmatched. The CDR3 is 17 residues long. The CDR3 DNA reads TGTGCCAGCAGCTTAAAGAGCGGGGGGGTAAACACCGGGGAGCTGTTTTTT. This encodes CASSLKSGGVNTGELFF.

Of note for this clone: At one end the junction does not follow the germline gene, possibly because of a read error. As DNA, the CDR3 is TGCAGCGTTGAAAATTTCGGGACAGGACCTCCATTT. Protein product: CSVENFGTGPPF. The rearrangement uses TRBV29-1 and TRBJ1-1; 8 nucleotides line up with TRBD1. This CDR3 comprises 12 residues. The germline V gene encodes CDR1 SQVTM and CDR2 ANQGSEA.

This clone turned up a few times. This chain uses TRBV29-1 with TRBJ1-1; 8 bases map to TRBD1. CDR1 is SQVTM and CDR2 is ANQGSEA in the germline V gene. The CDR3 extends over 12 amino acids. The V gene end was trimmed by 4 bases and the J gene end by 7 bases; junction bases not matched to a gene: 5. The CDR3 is CSVARQGSEAFF. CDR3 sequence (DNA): TGCAGCGTTGCCCGACAGGGGAGTGAAGCTTTCTTT.

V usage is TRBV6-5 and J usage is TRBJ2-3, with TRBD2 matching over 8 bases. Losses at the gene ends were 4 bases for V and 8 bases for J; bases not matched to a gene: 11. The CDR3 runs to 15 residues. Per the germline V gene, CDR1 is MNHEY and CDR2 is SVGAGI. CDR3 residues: CASSSAGTSGGTQYF. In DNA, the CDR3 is TGTGCCAGCAGTTCCGCCGGGACTAGTGGCGGTACGCAGTATTTT.

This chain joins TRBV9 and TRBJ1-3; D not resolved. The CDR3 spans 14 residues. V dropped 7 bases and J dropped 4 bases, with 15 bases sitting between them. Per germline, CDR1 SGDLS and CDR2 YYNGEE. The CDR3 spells CASAGVGTGNTIYF. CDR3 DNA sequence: TGTGCCAGCGCAGGTGTGGGCACCGGAAACACCATATATTTT.

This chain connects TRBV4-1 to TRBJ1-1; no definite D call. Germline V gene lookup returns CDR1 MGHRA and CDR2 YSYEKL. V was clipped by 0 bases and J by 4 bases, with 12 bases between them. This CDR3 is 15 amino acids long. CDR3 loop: CASSQEPPDFTEAFF. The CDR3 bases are TGCGCCAGCAGCCAAGAACCCCCCGACTTCACTGAAGCTTTCTTT.

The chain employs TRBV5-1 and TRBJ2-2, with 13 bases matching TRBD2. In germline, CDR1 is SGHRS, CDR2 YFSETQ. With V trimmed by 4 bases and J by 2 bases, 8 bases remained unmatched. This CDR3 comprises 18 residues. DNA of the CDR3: TGCGCCAGCAGCCCACGGACTAGCGGGGGCCCAAACACCGGGGAGCTGTTTTTT. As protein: CASSPRTSGGPNTGELFF.

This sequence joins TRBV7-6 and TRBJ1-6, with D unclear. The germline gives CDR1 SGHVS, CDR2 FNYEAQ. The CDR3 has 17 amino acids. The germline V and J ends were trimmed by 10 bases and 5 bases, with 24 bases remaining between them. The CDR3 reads CATKPGSSLGDNSPLHF. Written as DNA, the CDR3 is TGTGCCACCAAACCGGGGAGCTCCCTCGGTGATAATTCACCCCTCCACTTT.

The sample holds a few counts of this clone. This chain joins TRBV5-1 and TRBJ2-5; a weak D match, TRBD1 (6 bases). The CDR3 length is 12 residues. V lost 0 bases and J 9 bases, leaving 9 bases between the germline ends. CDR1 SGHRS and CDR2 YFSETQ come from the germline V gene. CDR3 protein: CASSLDRQAQYF. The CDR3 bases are TGCGCCAGCAGCTTGGATAGACAGGCCCAGTACTTC.

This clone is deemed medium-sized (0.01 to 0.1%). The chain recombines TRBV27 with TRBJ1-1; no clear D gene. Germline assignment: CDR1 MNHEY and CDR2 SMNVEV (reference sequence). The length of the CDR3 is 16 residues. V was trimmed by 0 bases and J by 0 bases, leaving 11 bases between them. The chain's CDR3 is CASSLSGPPMNTEAFF. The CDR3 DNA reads TGTGCCAGCAGTTTATCTGGGCCTCCAATGAACACTGAAGCTTTCTTT.

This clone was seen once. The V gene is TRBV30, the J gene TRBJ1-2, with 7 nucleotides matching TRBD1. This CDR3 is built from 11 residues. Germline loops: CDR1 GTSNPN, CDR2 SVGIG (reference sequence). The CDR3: CVGGGVYGYTF. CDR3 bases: TGTGTAGGAGGGGGCGTTTATGGCTACACCTTC.

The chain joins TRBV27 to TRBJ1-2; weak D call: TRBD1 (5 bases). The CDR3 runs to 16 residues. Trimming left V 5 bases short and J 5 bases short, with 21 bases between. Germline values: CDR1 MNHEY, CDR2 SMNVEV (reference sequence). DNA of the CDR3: TGTGCCAGCAGTGACAGCGGGTGGGTGTCTGTTTATGGCTACACCTTC. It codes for CASSDSGWVSVYGYTF.

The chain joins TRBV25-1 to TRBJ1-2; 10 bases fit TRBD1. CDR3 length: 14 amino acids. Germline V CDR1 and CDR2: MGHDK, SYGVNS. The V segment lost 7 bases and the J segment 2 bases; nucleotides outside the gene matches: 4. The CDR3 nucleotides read TGTGCCAGCACGGGACAGGGGATAAACTATGGCTACACCTTC. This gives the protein CASTGQGINYGYTF.

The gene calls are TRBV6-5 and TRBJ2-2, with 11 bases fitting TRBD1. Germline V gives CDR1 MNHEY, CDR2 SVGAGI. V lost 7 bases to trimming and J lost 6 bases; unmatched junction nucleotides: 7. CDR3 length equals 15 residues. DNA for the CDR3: TGTGCCAGCACCCTTGGGACAGGGGGGTCCGGGGAGCTGTTTTTT. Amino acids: CASTLGTGGSGELFF.

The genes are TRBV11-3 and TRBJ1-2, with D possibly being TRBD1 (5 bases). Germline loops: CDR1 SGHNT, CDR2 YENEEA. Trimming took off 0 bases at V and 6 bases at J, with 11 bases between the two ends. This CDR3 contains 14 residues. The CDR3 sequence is CASSLDGGAHGYTF. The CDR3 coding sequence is TGTGCCAGCAGCTTAGACGGGGGAGCCCATGGCTACACCTTC.

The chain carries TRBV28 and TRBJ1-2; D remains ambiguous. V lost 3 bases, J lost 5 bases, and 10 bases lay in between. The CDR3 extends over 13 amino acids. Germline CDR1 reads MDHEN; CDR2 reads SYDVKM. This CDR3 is CASSFSGDYGYTF. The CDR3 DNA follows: TGTGCCAGCAGTTTCTCCGGGGATTATGGCTACACCTTC.

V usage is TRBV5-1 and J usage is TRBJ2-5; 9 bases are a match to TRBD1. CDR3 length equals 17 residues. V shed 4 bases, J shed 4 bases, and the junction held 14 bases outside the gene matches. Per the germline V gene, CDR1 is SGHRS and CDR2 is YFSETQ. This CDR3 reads CASSSPNGSGQGETQYF. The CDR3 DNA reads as TGCGCCAGCAGCAGCCCTAACGGTTCGGGACAGGGAGAGACCCAGTACTTC.

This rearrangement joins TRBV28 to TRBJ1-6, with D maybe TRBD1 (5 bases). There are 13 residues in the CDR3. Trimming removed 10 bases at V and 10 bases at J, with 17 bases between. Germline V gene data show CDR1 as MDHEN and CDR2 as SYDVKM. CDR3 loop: CATRTLPRSPLHF. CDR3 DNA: TGTGCCACCAGGACATTGCCAAGGTCACCCCTCCACTTT.

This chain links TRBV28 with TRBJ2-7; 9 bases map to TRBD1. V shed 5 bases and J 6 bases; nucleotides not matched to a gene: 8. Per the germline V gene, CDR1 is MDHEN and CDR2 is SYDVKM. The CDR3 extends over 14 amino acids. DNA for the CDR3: TGTGCCAGCAGTCTCCAACAGGGGGCCCTCGAGCAGTACTTC. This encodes CASSLQQGALEQYF.

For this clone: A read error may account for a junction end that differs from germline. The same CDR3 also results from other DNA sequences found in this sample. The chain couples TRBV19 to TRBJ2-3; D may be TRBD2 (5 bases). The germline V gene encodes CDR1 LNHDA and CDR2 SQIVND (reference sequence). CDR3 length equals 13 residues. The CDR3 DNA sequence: TGTGCCAGTAGTCCTAGCAGGTCAGATACACAGTATTTT. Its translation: CASSPSRSDTQYF. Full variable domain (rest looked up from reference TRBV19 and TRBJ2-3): DGGITQSPKYLFRKEGQNVTLSCEQNLNHDAMYWYRQDPGQGLRLIYYSQIVNDFQKGDIAEGYSVSREKKESFPLTVTSAQKNPTAFYLCASSPSRSDTQYFGPGTRLTVL.